These 20 T cell receptor beta chains were all obtained from the same sample, sequenced in a study of early T cells in non-severe SARS-CoV-2 infection. TCRdb analysed the 5' RACE reads with MiXCR anew, one entry per CDR3 protein. The repertoire consists of more than 90,000 distinct CDR3 sequences, with roughly 13% occurring once and the leading ten covering about 2%. Sequencing was performed on whole blood. These receptors were collected from an adult who was a healthcare worker with PCR-confirmed SARS-CoV-2 infection or an uninfected control (not recorded which).

This clonotype has a count of ten or more. V gene TRBV28 combines with J gene TRBJ1-2; TRBD1 might be the D (6 bases). V was pared by 5 bases and J by 3 bases, with 16 bases between. This CDR3 has 15 residues. CDR1 is MDHEN and CDR2 is SYDVKM in the germline V gene. The CDR3 protein is CASSPRTVFYYGYTF. The CDR3 nucleotides are TGTGCCAGCAGTCCCAGGACAGTGTTCTACTATGGCTACACCTTC.

In this sample, this clonotype turned up many times. The chain recombines TRBV29-1 with TRBJ2-2; 7 bases fit TRBD2. The CDR3 has 14 amino acids. V trimming: 4 bases; J trimming: 4 bases; junction bases outside the gene matches: 6. Germline assignment: CDR1 SQVTM and CDR2 ANQGSEA. Here the CDR3 reads CSVVGREGTGELFF. As DNA, the CDR3 is TGCAGCGTTGTCGGCAGGGAGGGCACCGGGGAGCTGTTTTTT.

This clonotype was counted at least ten times. The chain combines TRBV6-1 with TRBJ1-6; D might be TRBD1 (5 bases). V was shortened by 2 bases and J by 10 bases, with 21 bases between the two germline ends. The CDR3 has 17 residues. Germline-derived CDR1 and CDR2 are MNHNS and SASEGT. CDR3 DNA: TGTGCCAGCAGTGAACGCCACGGGGGAGGGCCGAACTCACCCCTCCACTTT. Its protein product is CASSERHGGGPNSPLHF.

This clonotype was recorded at least ten times. This chain connects TRBV7-2 to TRBJ1-3; no firm D call. Germline V lookup: CDR1 SGHTA, CDR2 FQGNSA. This CDR3 spans 15 amino acids. V was shortened by 1 base and J by 5 bases, with 12 bases between the two germline ends. This chain's CDR3 is CASSLGARLRNTIYF. The CDR3 bases are TGTGCCAGCAGCTTAGGGGCGCGTTTGAGAAACACCATATATTTT.

The chain uses TRBV28 and TRBJ2-7; 7 nucleotides match TRBD1. Germline lookup yields CDR1 MDHEN and CDR2 SYDVKM. This CDR3 has 13 amino acids. Germline trimming cut 8 bases from V and 2 bases from J; bases unmatched to any gene: 6. The CDR3 DNA is TGTGCCAGCGGCCGGGACAGCCCCTACGAGCAGTACTTC. Its translation: CASGRDSPYEQYF.

The chain is built from TRBV20-1 and TRBJ2-3; D call uncertain. The length of the CDR3 is 16 residues. Germline values: CDR1 DFQATT, CDR2 SNEGSKA (reference sequence). Trimming pared 4 bases from V and 2 bases from J, leaving 19 bases between. CDR3 amino acids: CSANLLPPSPTDTQYF. The CDR3 DNA reads TGCAGTGCTAACCTACTTCCCCCTTCCCCCACAGATACGCAGTATTTT.

J is TRBJ2-1 and V is TRBV3-1; D perhaps matches TRBD1 (6 bases). Germline V CDR1 and CDR2: LGHDT, YNNKEL (reference sequence). The V end lost 11 bases, the J end lost 10 bases, and 36 bases lay between the germline ends. The CDR3 totals 18 residues. CDR3: CAGREDRPPGKGAGEQFF. CDR3 nucleotide sequence: TGTGCCGGCCGTGAAGACAGGCCACCCGGCAAAGGGGCAGGGGAGCAGTTCTTC.

V gene TRBV28 combines with J gene TRBJ2-1; possible D gene TRBD2, 5 bases. Trimming took off 1 base at V and 5 bases at J, with 6 bases between the two ends. Germline lookup yields CDR1 MDHEN and CDR2 SYDVKM. The CDR3 runs to 13 residues. The CDR3 bases are TGTGCCAGCAGTTTATTGACTAACAATGAGCAGTTCTTC. Amino acids: CASSLLTNNEQFF.

This clonotype occurred many times. One end of the junction does not line up with germline, which may come from a read error. This chain uses TRBV7-9 with TRBJ2-7, with D unresolved. This CDR3 has 12 amino acids. The V gene's germline CDR1 is SEHNR and CDR2 FQNEAQ (reference sequence). This CDR3 is CASSLGEASPDF. The DNA for the CDR3 is TGTGCCAGCAGCTTAGGTGAGGCCAGCCCGGACTTC. Using reference TRBV7-9 and TRBJ2-7 for the parts outside the CDR3, the full variable domain is DTGVSQNPRHKITKRGQNVTFRCDPISEHNRLYWYRQTLGQGPEFLTYFQNEAQLEKSRLLSDRFSAERPKGSFSTLEIQRTEQGDSAMYLCASSLGEASPDFGPGTRLTVT.

Concerning this clonotype itself: Just one base apart from a much larger clone, this may be a read error. V gene TRBV11-2 combines with J gene TRBJ2-1; D gene uncertain. In germline, CDR1 is SGHAT, CDR2 FQNNGV. The CDR3 consists of 16 residues. The CDR3 bases are TGTGCCAGCAGCTTAGATCCCACAAGGTCCTACGATGAGCAGTTCTTC. This encodes CASSLDPTRSYDEQFF.

This clonotype was recorded at least ten times. The chain carries TRBV6-1 and TRBJ1-1; tentatively, D is TRBD1 (6 bases). The CDR3 has 18 amino acids. The germline V gene has CDR1 MNHNS and CDR2 SASEGT. V was shortened by 5 bases and J by 1 base, with 23 bases between the two germline ends. The CDR3 region is CASSQARQAGLSNTEAFF. The CDR3 DNA is TGTGCCAGCAGTCAGGCGCGACAGGCTGGATTATCGAACACTGAAGCTTTCTTT.

The rearrangement uses TRBV7-2 and TRBJ2-5, with D perhaps matching TRBD2 (6 bases). The CDR3 has 16 residues. The germline V and J ends were trimmed by 2 bases and 8 bases, with 21 bases remaining between them. Germline V CDR1 and CDR2: SGHTA, FQGNSA. CDR3 coding DNA: TGTGCCAGCAGCTTAAACGGGGGAAGACCCCCAGGAACCCAGTACTTC. It codes for CASSLNGGRPPGTQYF.

This clonotype has a count of ten or more. This sequence joins TRBV28 and TRBJ2-3; 10 bases are shared with TRBD2. After removal of 4 bases from V and 1 base from J, the junction contained 5 bases not matched to a gene. Germline V CDR1 and CDR2: MDHEN, SYDVKM. This CDR3 region has 16 residues. CDR3 amino acids: CASSSSSGGGTDTQYF. The DNA of the CDR3 is TGTGCCAGCAGTTCCTCCAGCGGGGGGGGCACAGATACGCAGTATTTT.

The sample holds many counts of this clonotype. V usage is TRBV4-2 and J usage is TRBJ2-1, with TRBD2 identical over 10 bases. CDR1 is LGHNA and CDR2 is YNFKEQ in the germline V gene. The CDR3 consists of 18 residues. V dropped 1 base and J dropped 4; count of bases not matched to a gene: 10. CDR3 region: CASSQVVVGAGGYNEQFF. The CDR3 DNA follows: TGTGCCAGCAGCCAAGTTGTTGTGGGAGCGGGGGGGTACAATGAGCAGTTCTTC.

This clonotype was recorded a few times. The CDR3 spells CSANEWASNQPQHF. Here the CDR3 DNA reads TGCAGTGCTAATGAGTGGGCAAGCAATCAGCCCCAGCATTTT. This chain links TRBV20-1 with TRBJ1-5, with D unresolved. Germline V lookup: CDR1 DFQATT, CDR2 SNEGSKA (reference sequence). The CDR3 runs to 14 residues. Trimming took off 4 bases at V and 1 base at J, with 11 bases between the two ends.

This clonotype has a count of ten or more. The chain joins TRBV5-1 to TRBJ1-5; a weak D match, TRBD1 (6 bases). Germline-derived CDR1 and CDR2 are SGHRS and YFSETQ. The CDR3 totals 15 residues. V lost 0 bases to trimming and J lost 3 bases, with 10 bases between them. The CDR3, as DNA: TGCGCCAGCAGCTTGGACCCAGGGGCCAATCAGCCCCAGCATTTT. It yields the protein CASSLDPGANQPQHF.

This clonotype came up many times. The chain employs TRBV13 and TRBJ1-1; TRBD1 might be the D (5 bases). CDR3 size: 19 residues. Germline CDR1 PRHDT, CDR2 FYEKMQ (reference sequence). With 2 bases removed from V and 6 bases from J, the gap between germline ends came to 28 bases. CDR3 sequence (DNA): TGTGCCAGCAGCTTATTGGTCCGGGCAGGGCGTCGTTTAGTGTCTGAAGCTTTCTTT. Residues: CASSLLVRAGRRLVSEAFF.

This clonotype came up many times. The chain links TRBV29-1 to TRBJ1-2; D remains unclear. Germline CDR1 SQVTM, CDR2 ANQGSEA. CDR3 length equals 10 residues. CDR3 nucleotides: TGCAGGCGGAGGGACTATGGCTACACCTTC. Amino acid sequence: CRRRDYGYTF.

This clonotype appeared a few times. CDR3 nucleotides: TGTGCCAGCAGCGCAGGTCAGCCCCAGCATTTT. The encoded protein is CASSAGQPQHF. This chain links TRBV6-6 with TRBJ1-5, with no clear D. Germline values: CDR1 MNHNY, CDR2 SVGAGI (reference sequence). Trimming took 6 bases from V and 6 from J, leaving 6 bases between them. The CDR3 spans 11 residues.

The chain links TRBV3-1 to TRBJ2-1; a weak D match, TRBD2 (5 bases). V was pared by 3 bases and J by 8 bases, with 11 bases between. This CDR3 region has 13 residues. Germline-derived CDR1 and CDR2 are LGHDT and YNNKEL (reference sequence). This CDR3 reads CASSQYEGYEQFF. CDR3 nucleotides: TGTGCCAGCAGCCAGTATGAGGGATATGAGCAGTTCTTC.